This T cell receptor beta chain comes out of a study of blood T cell repertoires in COVID-19. Study context: The analysed material was cDNA or gDNA that came from T cells, B-cell-depleted T cells, or PBMCs.

Original analysis: Amplified reference gene primers provided the basis for estimating nucleated cell counts. Only in-frame clones appear in the TCRdb table, and some are missing; sequencing was by immunoSEQ multiplex PCR. V and J calls plus clone size are reproduced from that table; the DNA served to infer D and trimming. The sample contains approximately 380,000 clones, 75% to 90% of which appear only once. Trimming at V came to 11 bases and at J to 8 bases, leaving 10 bases not matched to a gene. Germline-derived CDR1 and CDR2 are LNHDA and SQIVND (reference sequence). The CDR3 length is 12 residues.

The sequence was collected from a woman between 18 and 30 years old with acute or convalescent COVID-19. The sample taken for sequencing was peripheral blood. V usage is TRBV19 and J usage is TRBJ1-2; 8 bases fit TRBD1. This CDR3 reads CAGRTGSGGYTF. CDR3 in DNA: TGTGCCGGGAGGACAGGGTCCGGCGGCTACACCTTC.